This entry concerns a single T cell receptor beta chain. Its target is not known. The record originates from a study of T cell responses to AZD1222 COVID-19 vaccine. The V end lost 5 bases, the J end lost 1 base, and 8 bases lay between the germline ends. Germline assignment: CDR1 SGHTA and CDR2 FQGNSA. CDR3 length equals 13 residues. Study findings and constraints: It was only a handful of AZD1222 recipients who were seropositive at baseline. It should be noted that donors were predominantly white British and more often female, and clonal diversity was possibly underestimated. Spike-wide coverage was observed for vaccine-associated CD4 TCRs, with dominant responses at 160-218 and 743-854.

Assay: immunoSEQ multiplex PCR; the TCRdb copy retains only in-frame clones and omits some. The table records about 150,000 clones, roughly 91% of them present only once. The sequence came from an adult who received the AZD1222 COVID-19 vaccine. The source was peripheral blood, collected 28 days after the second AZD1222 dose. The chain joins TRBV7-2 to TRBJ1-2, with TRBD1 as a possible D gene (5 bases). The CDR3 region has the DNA TGTGCCAGCAGCCACGACAGTAACTATGGCTACACCTTC. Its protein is CASSHDSNYGYTF.